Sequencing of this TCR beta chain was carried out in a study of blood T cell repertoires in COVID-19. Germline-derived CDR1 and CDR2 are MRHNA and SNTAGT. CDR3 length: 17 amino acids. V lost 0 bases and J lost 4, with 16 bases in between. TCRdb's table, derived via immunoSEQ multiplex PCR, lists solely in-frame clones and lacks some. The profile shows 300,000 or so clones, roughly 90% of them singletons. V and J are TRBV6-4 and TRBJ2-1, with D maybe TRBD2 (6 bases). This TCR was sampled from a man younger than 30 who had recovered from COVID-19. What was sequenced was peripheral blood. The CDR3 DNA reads TGTGCCAGCAGTGACTCCGGAGGCCTAGCGCCGTACAATGAGCAGTTCTTC. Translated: CASSDSGGLAPYNEQFF.